The 14 T cell receptor beta chains below were found in one sample sequenced in a study of T cells in Graves' hyperthyroidism and ophthalmopathy. Researchers amplified the TCR beta CDR3 regions from RNA transcripts. Using the HTBI primer set, a first-round RT-PCR was run on the TCR CDR3. A single record per CDR3 protein comes from TCRdb applying MiXCR to the multiplex PCR reads. The sample holds 690,000 or so distinct CDR3 sequences, approximately 19% seen once. Input material: blood. These TCRs come from a woman aged 45 to 65 with Graves' hyperthyroidism that later progressed to Graves' ophthalmopathy.

This clonotype was picked up many times. The CDR3 region has the DNA TGTGCCAGCAGCCTCCGGGACGGTCTTGAAGAGCAGTACTTC. Translating it yields CASSLRDGLEEQYF. V gene TRBV3-1 combines with J gene TRBJ2-7; D could derive from TRBD1 or TRBD2 (5 bases each). Germline-derived CDR1 and CDR2 are LGHDT and YNNKEL (reference sequence). Deletions cut 4 bases from V and 7 bases from J, with 17 bases between. The CDR3 runs to 14 residues.

The chain links TRBV9 to TRBJ2-3; 10 positions agree with TRBD2. The V gene's germline CDR1 is SGDLS and CDR2 YYNGEE. The CDR3 runs to 14 residues. J was trimmed by 2 bases and V by 9 bases; bases with no gene match: 6. CDR3 loop: CATSAGGITDTQYF. CDR3 DNA: TGTGCCACCTCAGCGGGGGGGATCACAGATACGCAGTATTTT.

This clonotype showed up just a few times. The rearrangement links TRBV24-1 to TRBJ1-5; D remains ambiguous. Germline V CDR1 and CDR2: KGHDR, SFDVKD. V was clipped by 9 bases and J by 0 bases, with 11 bases between them. The CDR3 is 14 residues long. The CDR3 is CATRGYYSNQPQHF. The CDR3 nucleotides are TGTGCCACCCGGGGATACTATAGCAATCAGCCCCAGCATTTT.

The chain uses TRBV15 and TRBJ2-1; D may be TRBD2 (5 bases). Trimming cost V 0 bases and J 4 bases, with 10 bases left between them. This CDR3 has 15 amino acids. Germline V gives CDR1 LNHNV, CDR2 YYDKDF (reference sequence). CDR3 coding DNA: TGTGCCACCAGCAGAGAACCTGGCGGGTACAATGAGCAGTTCTTC. Protein product: CATSREPGGYNEQFF.

The sample holds many counts of this clonotype. The chain joins TRBV5-5 to TRBJ2-5, with 7 bases that match TRBD1. Germline CDR1 and CDR2: SGHKS and YYEKEE (reference sequence). The CDR3 spans 16 residues. V lost 4 bases, J lost 5 bases, and 14 bases stayed unmatched. This CDR3 is CASSGVTGTAIETQYF. CDR3 in DNA: TGTGCCAGCAGCGGAGTTACCGGGACAGCGATCGAGACCCAGTACTTC.

V and J are TRBV4-1 and TRBJ1-1, with D possibly matching TRBD1 (5 bases). CDR1 and CDR2 (germline): MGHRA, YSYEKL. Trimming left V 0 bases short and J 1 base short, with 6 bases between. The CDR3 covers 14 residues. DNA for the CDR3: TGCGCCAGCAGCCAAGAGGGGACGAACACTGAAGCTTTCTTT. Its protein is CASSQEGTNTEAFF.

This clonotype was seen only a few times. This chain joins TRBV20-1 and TRBJ2-3; D is uncertain. Germline assignment: CDR1 DFQATT and CDR2 SNEGSKA (reference sequence). The CDR3 runs to 12 residues. With 6 bases removed from V and 1 base from J, the gap between germline ends came to 8 bases. The DNA for the CDR3 is TGCAGTGCCTACAGAGGCACAGATACGCAGTATTTT. Residues: CSAYRGTDTQYF.

This clonotype showed up just a few times. A clone one base away is much larger, so this may be a read error. The chain couples TRBV12-3 or TRBV12-4 to TRBJ1-1; the D gene is possibly TRBD1 (6 bases). This CDR3 is 16 amino acids long. CDR3 bases: TGTGCCAGCGGTTTAGCGCTGGGGGCTTCGAACACTGAAGCTTTCTTT. Amino acids: CASGLALGASNTEAFF.

The rearrangement uses TRBV27 and TRBJ1-4; D unresolved. This CDR3 region has 13 residues. Trimming took off 3 bases at V and 8 bases at J, with 10 bases between the two ends. Looked up from germline, CDR1 is MNHEY and CDR2 is SMNVEV (reference sequence). CDR3 loop: CASSFNRFEKLFF. The CDR3 nucleotides read TGTGCCAGCAGTTTTAACAGATTCGAAAAACTGTTTTTT.

The CDR3 nucleotides read TGTGCCAGCAGTTACCGCGGGGTGAACACTGAAGCTTTCTTT. Residues: CASSYRGVNTEAFF. The chain links TRBV6-5 to TRBJ1-1; D is ambiguous. Germline CDR1 MNHEY, CDR2 SVGAGI. V was shortened by 2 bases and J by 0 bases, with 7 bases between the two germline ends. CDR3 length equals 14 residues.

This clonotype was counted ten times or more. The rearrangement links TRBV20-1 to TRBJ1-2; perhaps TRBD1 as D (5 bases). V lost 6 bases and J lost 2, with 10 bases in between. Germline V CDR1 and CDR2: DFQATT, SNEGSKA (reference sequence). This CDR3 has 12 amino acids. The CDR3 reads CSATRDNYGYTF. DNA for the CDR3: TGCAGTGCAACCAGGGACAACTATGGCTACACCTTC.

There are many counts of this clonotype. The CDR3: CASSPEVPGGDTEAFF. The CDR3 DNA is TGTGCCAGCAGCCCAGAAGTCCCAGGGGGGGACACTGAAGCTTTCTTT. This chain uses TRBV7-9 with TRBJ1-1, with 7 bases matching TRBD1. Germline V gives CDR1 SEHNR, CDR2 FQNEAQ (reference sequence). The CDR3 has 16 amino acids. Trimming removed 5 bases from V and 3 bases from J; junction bases left unmatched: 12. Filled out from reference TRBV7-9 and TRBJ1-1, the complete variable domain reads DTGVSQNPRHKITKRGQNVTFRCDPISEHNRLYWYRQTLGQGPEFLTYFQNEAQLEKSRLLSDRFSAERPKGSFSTLEIQRTEQGDSAMYLCASSPEVPGGDTEAFFGQGTRLTVV.

This clonotype was found a few times. V and J are TRBV6-1 and TRBJ1-5; 11 nucleotides align to TRBD1. There are 15 residues in the CDR3. CDR1 and CDR2 (germline): MNHNS, SASEGT. V lost 5 bases and J lost 5; bases outside the gene matches: 5. The CDR3 sequence is CASSWDRGIDQPQHF. CDR3 nucleotide sequence: TGTGCCAGCAGTTGGGACAGGGGGATTGATCAGCCCCAGCATTTT.

This clonotype showed up many times. J is TRBJ2-7 and V is TRBV3-1; 8 nucleotides line up with TRBD1. V dropped 2 bases and J dropped 5; count of bases not matched to a gene: 5. Germline CDR1 reads LGHDT; CDR2 reads YNNKEL (reference sequence). The CDR3 spans 14 residues. The CDR3 region is CASSQFRDRHEQYF. In DNA, the CDR3 is TGTGCCAGCAGCCAATTCCGGGACAGGCACGAGCAGTACTTC.